The 20 T cell receptor beta chains below all came from one sample that was sequenced in a study of graft-versus-host responses after intestinal transplantation. Their recognized antigens are unknown. Libraries were prepared by immunoSEQ multiplex PCR; TCRdb keeps only in-frame clonotypes and omits some of them. The repertoire includes approximately 76,000 clones, approximately 80% of them detected once, and nearly 0.4% sits in the top ten. Sequenced here: unstimulated CD4+ T cells sorted from spleen or lymph node cells, sampled before transplant. The source of these receptors is a human donor who was the organ donor for an intestinal transplant.

The chain carries TRBV28 and TRBJ1-2; 7 nucleotides align to TRBD1. Germline V gene lookup returns CDR1 MDHEN and CDR2 SYDVKM. This CDR3 is built from 18 residues. The J segment lost 4 bases and the V segment lost 6 bases, leaving 20 bases of the junction unmatched. The DNA of the CDR3 is TGTGCCAGCAGGCAAGGGACAGTTCTTTTTGAGGGAGGCTATGGCTACACCTTC. Protein sequence: CASRQGTVLFEGGYGYTF.

The CDR3 nucleotides read TGTGCCAGCAGCCTAGCACAGGGCCCTCCGTCTGGGGCCAACGTCCTGACTTTC. Its protein is CASSLAQGPPSGANVLTF. V and J are TRBV9 and TRBJ2-6; tentative D call: TRBD1 (6 bases). This CDR3 comprises 18 residues. V gave up 4 bases and J gave up 1 base, with 18 bases separating them. CDR1 SGDLS and CDR2 YYNGEE come from the germline V gene. Full variable domain (missing parts from reference TRBV9 and TRBJ2-6): DSGVTQTPKHLITATGQRVTLRCSPRSGDLSVYWYQQSLDQGLQFLIQYYNGEERAKGNILERFSAQQFPDLHSELNLSSLELGDSALYFCASSLAQGPPSGANVLTFGAGSRLTVL.

A few counts support this clone. The chain has TRBV4-1 and TRBJ1-2, with D possibly being TRBD1 (6 bases). The CDR3 is 15 residues long. The germline V gene has CDR1 MGHRA and CDR2 YSYEKL. The germline V and J ends were trimmed by 4 bases and 4 bases, with 16 bases remaining between them. Here the CDR3 DNA reads TGCGCCAGCAGCCCCATCCGCACAGGGTTCTATGGCTACACCTTC. Its protein product is CASSPIRTGFYGYTF.

This chain uses TRBV25-1 with TRBJ2-1, with 7 bases identical to TRBD1. There are 15 residues in the CDR3. Germline-derived CDR1 and CDR2 are MGHDK and SYGVNS. V lost 3 bases to trimming and J lost 8 bases; unmatched junction nucleotides: 10. The CDR3 coding sequence is TGTGCCAGCAGTGACAACTACAGGGGAATCTATGAGCAGTTCTTC. This codes for CASSDNYRGIYEQFF.

This chain joins TRBV5-1 and TRBJ1-4, with D tentatively TRBD1 (5 bases). This CDR3 spans 14 amino acids. From germline, CDR1 is SGHRS and CDR2 YFSETQ. Trimming removed 5 bases at V and 4 bases at J, with 12 bases between. The CDR3 nucleotides read TGCGCCAGCAGGAGTCAGGGTAATAATGAAAAACTGTTTTTT. It yields the protein CASRSQGNNEKLFF.

The V call is TRBV27, the J call TRBJ2-2; 7 nucleotides align to TRBD2. Germline V gene data show CDR1 as MNHEY and CDR2 as SMNVEV (reference sequence). The CDR3 runs to 15 residues. V lost 6 bases to trimming and J lost 4 bases; unmatched junction nucleotides: 8. The CDR3 coding sequence is TGTGCCAGCAGCTCCTCGGGGGGTTTCACCGGGGAGCTGTTTTTT. Its translation is CASSSSGGFTGELFF.

The chain is built from TRBV19 and TRBJ1-4; D is perhaps TRBD1 (6 bases). This CDR3 is built from 15 residues. Trimming took 6 bases from V and 7 from J, leaving 18 bases between them. Germline V gives CDR1 LNHDA, CDR2 SQIVND (reference sequence). CDR3 in DNA: TGTGCCAGTAGCACTGGGGGGGGGCGGTTTGAAAAACTGTTTTTT. Residues: CASSTGGGRFEKLFF.

J is TRBJ1-4 and V is TRBV5-5; D not certain. Germline CDR1 is SGHKS and CDR2 is YYEKEE (reference sequence). There are 12 residues in the CDR3. Trimming pared 1 base from V and 5 bases from J, leaving 3 bases between. CDR3 region: CASSLINEKLFF. For the CDR3, the DNA is TGTGCCAGCAGCTTGATAAATGAAAAACTGTTTTTT.

The chain recombines TRBV5-5 with TRBJ2-3; no definite D call. The germline V and J ends were trimmed by 4 bases and 2 bases, with 11 bases remaining between them. This CDR3 spans 14 amino acids. Germline-derived CDR1 and CDR2 are SGHKS and YYEKEE (reference sequence). CDR3 coding DNA: TGTGCCAGCAGCACCGCTATAGACACAGATACGCAGTATTTT. This encodes CASSTAIDTDTQYF.

The chain uses TRBV7-9 and TRBJ2-3; the match to TRBD2 covers 7 bases. Trimming cost V 4 bases and J 2 bases; bases outside gene matches: 6. The CDR3 length is 15 residues. The germline CDR1 and CDR2 sequences are SEHNR and FQNEAQ (reference sequence). CDR3 nucleotide sequence: TGTGCCAGCAGCTGGGCAGGGAGGGACACAGATACGCAGTATTTT. Translated: CASSWAGRDTDTQYF.

This clone was detected a few times. CDR3 sequence reads: CASSLKAGNTGTEAFF. The CDR3 coding sequence is TGTGCCAGCAGCTTAAAGGCCGGCAATACCGGGACTGAAGCTTTCTTT. V is TRBV7-9 and J is TRBJ1-1; unclear D gene. Trimming removed 2 bases at V and 5 bases at J, with 18 bases between. Germline loops: CDR1 SEHNR, CDR2 FQNEAQ (reference sequence). This CDR3 has 16 amino acids.

The table lists this clone with a few counts. V gene TRBV21-1 combines with J gene TRBJ1-2; TRBD1, as called in the table, went unchecked against the DNA. TRBV21-1 is a documented pseudogene. The CDR3 consists of 13 residues. The CDR3 coding sequence is TGTGCCAGCATCCTGACAGGGAACTATGGCTACACCTTC. The encoded protein is CASILTGNYGYTF.

The chain carries TRBV4-1 and TRBJ2-3; D remains unclear. Trimming shortened V by 1 base and J by 0 bases, and 8 bases separated the two germline ends. This CDR3 is built from 15 residues. In germline, CDR1 is MGHRA, CDR2 YSYEKL. The CDR3 region has the DNA TGCGCCAGCAGCCAAGGTCCCACTAGCACAGATACGCAGTATTTT. This gives the protein CASSQGPTSTDTQYF.

The chain joins TRBV27 to TRBJ1-2; D possibly corresponds to TRBD1 (5 bases). Looked up from germline, CDR1 is MNHEY and CDR2 is SMNVEV (reference sequence). Trimming stripped 6 bases from V and 4 bases from J, with 15 bases between. This CDR3 spans 14 amino acids. CDR3 region: CASSPKPGGYGYTF. The DNA of the CDR3 is TGTGCCAGCAGCCCCAAGCCCGGGGGCTATGGCTACACCTTC.

The V and J genes are TRBV7-9 and TRBJ1-2, with D possibly being TRBD1 (6 bases). The germline CDR1 and CDR2 sequences are SEHNR and FQNEAQ (reference sequence). CDR3 size: 15 residues. Trimming stripped 4 bases from V and 5 bases from J, with 17 bases between. CDR3 residues: CASSSVPGEGYGYTF. The CDR3 nucleotides are TGTGCCAGCAGCTCTGTCCCAGGGGAGGGGTATGGCTACACCTTC. Complete variable domain (other parts from reference TRBV7-9 and TRBJ1-2): DTGVSQNPRHKITKRGQNVTFRCDPISEHNRLYWYRQTLGQGPEFLTYFQNEAQLEKSRLLSDRFSAERPKGSFSTLEIQRTEQGDSAMYLCASSSVPGEGYGYTFGSGTRLTVV.

This chain uses TRBV5-4 with TRBJ1-6; 8 bases agree with TRBD1. The CDR3 runs to 16 residues. Trimming cost V 3 bases and J 3 bases; bases outside gene matches: 5. The germline V gene encodes CDR1 SGHNT and CDR2 YYREEE (reference sequence). In DNA, the CDR3 is TGTGCCAGCAGCTACGGACAGGGCAGCTATAATTCACCCCTCCACTTT. Encoded protein: CASSYGQGSYNSPLHF.

This clone showed up just once. This sequence joins TRBV7-2 and TRBJ1-2; D is unclear. Germline V gives CDR1 SGHTA, CDR2 FQGNSA. Trimming pared 3 bases from V and 7 bases from J, leaving 12 bases between. This CDR3 comprises 13 residues. The CDR3 protein is CASSLERPGGYTF. CDR3 nucleotide sequence: TGTGCCAGCAGCTTGGAAAGGCCAGGTGGCTACACCTTC. The full variable domain, completed using reference TRBV7-2 and TRBJ1-2, is GAGVSQSPSNKVTEKGKDVELRCDPISGHTALYWYRQSLGQGLEFLIYFQGNSAPDKSGLPSDRFSAERTGGSVSTLTIQRTQQEDSAVYLCASSLERPGGYTFGSGTRLTVV.

V is TRBV29-1 and J is TRBJ2-4; D might be TRBD2 (5 bases). Trimming took off 5 bases at V and 8 bases at J, with 13 bases between the two ends. The germline gives CDR1 SQVTM, CDR2 ANQGSEA. CDR3 length: 12 amino acids. CDR3 protein: CSVKIPGDIQYF. CDR3 DNA sequence: TGCAGCGTTAAGATCCCCGGGGACATTCAGTACTTC.

The chain carries TRBV6-1 and TRBJ2-1, with TRBD2 matching over 12 bases. The CDR3 is 17 amino acids. V shed 4 bases, J shed 12 bases, and the junction held 16 bases outside the gene matches. Per germline, CDR1 MNHNS and CDR2 SASEGT. CDR3 sequence: CASSGRLAGALGHGQFF. The CDR3 DNA reads TGTGCCAGCAGTGGCCGACTAGCGGGGGCGCTGGGACATGGGCAGTTCTTC.

V usage is TRBV15 and J usage is TRBJ1-3; tentatively, D is TRBD1 (6 bases). Trimming removed 1 base at V and 4 bases at J, with 17 bases between. Looked up from germline, CDR1 is LNHNV and CDR2 is YYDKDF (reference sequence). CDR3 length: 17 residues. This chain's CDR3 is CATSRGANLGAGNTIYF. The CDR3, as DNA: TGTGCCACCAGCAGAGGAGCTAATTTGGGGGCCGGAAACACCATATATTTT.